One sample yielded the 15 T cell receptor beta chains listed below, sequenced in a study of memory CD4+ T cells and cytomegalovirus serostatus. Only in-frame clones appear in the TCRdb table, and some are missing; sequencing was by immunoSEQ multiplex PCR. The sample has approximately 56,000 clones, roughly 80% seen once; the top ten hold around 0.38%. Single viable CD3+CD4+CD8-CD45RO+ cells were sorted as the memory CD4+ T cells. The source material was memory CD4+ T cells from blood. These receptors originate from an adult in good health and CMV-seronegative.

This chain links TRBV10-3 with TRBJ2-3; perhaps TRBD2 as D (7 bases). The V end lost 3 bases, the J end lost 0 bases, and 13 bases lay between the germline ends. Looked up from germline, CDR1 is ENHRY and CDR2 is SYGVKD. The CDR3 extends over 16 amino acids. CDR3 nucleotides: TGTGCCATCAGTGATGGGGGGGCCTTTAGCACAGATACGCAGTATTTT. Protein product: CAISDGGAFSTDTQYF.

CDR3 bases: TGTGCCAGCAGTGAAGTGTGGGATCAGCCCCAGCATTTT. Amino acid sequence: CASSEVWDQPQHF. The chain carries TRBV6-1 and TRBJ1-5; the D is unclear. This CDR3 contains 13 residues. V shed 1 base and J shed 5 bases, with 6 bases lying between them. Germline V gives CDR1 MNHNS, CDR2 SASEGT.

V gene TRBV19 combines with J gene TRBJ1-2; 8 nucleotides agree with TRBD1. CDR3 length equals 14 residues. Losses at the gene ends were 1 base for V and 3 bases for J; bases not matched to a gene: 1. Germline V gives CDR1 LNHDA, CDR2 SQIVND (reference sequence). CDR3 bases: TGTGCCAGTAGTATAGTACAGGGGGACTATGGCTACACCTTC. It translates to CASSIVQGDYGYTF. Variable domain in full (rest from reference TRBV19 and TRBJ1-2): DGGITQSPKYLFRKEGQNVTLSCEQNLNHDAMYWYRQDPGQGLRLIYYSQIVNDFQKGDIAEGYSVSREKKESFPLTVTSAQKNPTAFYLCASSIVQGDYGYTFGSGTRLTVV.

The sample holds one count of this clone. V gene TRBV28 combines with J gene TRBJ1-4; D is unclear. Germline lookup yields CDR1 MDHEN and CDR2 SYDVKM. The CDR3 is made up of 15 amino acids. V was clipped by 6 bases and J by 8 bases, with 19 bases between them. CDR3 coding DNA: TGTGCCAGCAGCCAATGGCGTTCCACCCGGGAAAAACTGTTTTTT. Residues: CASSQWRSTREKLFF.

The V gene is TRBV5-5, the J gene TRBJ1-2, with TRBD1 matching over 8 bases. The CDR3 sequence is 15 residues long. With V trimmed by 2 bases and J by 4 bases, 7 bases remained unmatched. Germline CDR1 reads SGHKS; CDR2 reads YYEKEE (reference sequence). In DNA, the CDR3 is TGTGCCAGCAGCTTAGTGGGACAGGAACTCTATGGCTACACCTTC. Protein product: CASSLVGQELYGYTF.

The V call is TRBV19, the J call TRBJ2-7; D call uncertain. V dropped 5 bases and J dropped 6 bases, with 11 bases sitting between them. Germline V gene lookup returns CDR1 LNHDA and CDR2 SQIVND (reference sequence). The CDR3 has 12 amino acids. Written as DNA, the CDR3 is TGTGCCAGTAGTTTCGGTAGGAGCGAGCAGTACTTC. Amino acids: CASSFGRSEQYF.

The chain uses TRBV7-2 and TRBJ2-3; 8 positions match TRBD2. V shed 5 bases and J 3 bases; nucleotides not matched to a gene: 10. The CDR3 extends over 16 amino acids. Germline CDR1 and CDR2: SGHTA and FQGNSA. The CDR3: CASSATAGGGTDTQYF. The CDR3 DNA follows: TGTGCCAGCAGCGCTACCGCGGGGGGTGGAACAGATACGCAGTATTTT.

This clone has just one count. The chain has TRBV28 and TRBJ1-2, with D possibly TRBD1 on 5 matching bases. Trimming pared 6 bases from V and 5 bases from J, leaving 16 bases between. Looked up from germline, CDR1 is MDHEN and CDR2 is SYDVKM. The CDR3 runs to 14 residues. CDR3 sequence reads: CASRPPRGGYGYTF. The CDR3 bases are TGTGCCAGCAGACCCCCGAGGGGAGGTTATGGCTACACCTTC.

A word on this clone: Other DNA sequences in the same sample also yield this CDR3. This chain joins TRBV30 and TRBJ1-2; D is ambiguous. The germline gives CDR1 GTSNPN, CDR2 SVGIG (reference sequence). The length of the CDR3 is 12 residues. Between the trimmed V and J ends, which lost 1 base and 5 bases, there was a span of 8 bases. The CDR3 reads CAWSGGPYGYTF. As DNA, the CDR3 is TGTGCCTGGAGTGGAGGTCCATATGGCTACACCTTC.

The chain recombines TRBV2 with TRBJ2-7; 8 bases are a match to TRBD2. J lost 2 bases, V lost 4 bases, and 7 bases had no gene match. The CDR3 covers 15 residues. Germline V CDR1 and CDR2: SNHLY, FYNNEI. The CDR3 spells CASSARAGGAYEQYF. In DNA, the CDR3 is TGTGCCAGCAGTGCGAGGGCGGGGGGCGCCTACGAGCAGTACTTC. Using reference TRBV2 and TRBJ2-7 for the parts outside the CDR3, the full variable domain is EPEVTQTPSHQVTQMGQEVILRCVPISNHLYFYWYRQILGQKVEFLVSFYNNEISEKSEIFDDQFSVERPDGSNFTLKIRSTKLEDSAMYFCASSARAGGAYEQYFGPGTRLTVT.

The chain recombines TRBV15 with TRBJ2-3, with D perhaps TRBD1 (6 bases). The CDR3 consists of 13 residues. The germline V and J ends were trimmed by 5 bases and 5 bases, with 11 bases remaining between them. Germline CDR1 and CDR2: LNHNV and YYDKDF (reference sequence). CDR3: CATSSYREDTQYF. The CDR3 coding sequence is TGTGCCACCAGCTCCTACAGGGAAGATACGCAGTATTTT.

CDR3 nucleotide sequence: TGTGCCAGCAGCCCCGGGACTAGCGGGGGCCTGGATACGCAGTATTTT. Protein: CASSPGTSGGLDTQYF. This rearrangement joins TRBV7-9 to TRBJ2-3; 14 nucleotides match TRBD2. Losses at the gene ends were 5 bases for V and 6 bases for J; bases not matched to a gene: 7. The V gene's germline CDR1 is SEHNR and CDR2 FQNEAQ (reference sequence). CDR3 size: 16 residues. Combining the CDR3 with reference TRBV7-9 and TRBJ2-3 gives the whole variable domain DTGVSQNPRHKITKRGQNVTFRCDPISEHNRLYWYRQTLGQGPEFLTYFQNEAQLEKSRLLSDRFSAERPKGSFSTLEIQRTEQGDSAMYLCASSPGTSGGLDTQYFGPGTRLTVL.

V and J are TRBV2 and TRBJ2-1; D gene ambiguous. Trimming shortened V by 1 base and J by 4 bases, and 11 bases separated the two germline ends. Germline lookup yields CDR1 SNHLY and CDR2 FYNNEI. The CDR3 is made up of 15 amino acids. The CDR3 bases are TGTGCCAGCAGTGAAGGACTCAGCGCATACAATGAGCAGTTCTTC. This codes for CASSEGLSAYNEQFF.

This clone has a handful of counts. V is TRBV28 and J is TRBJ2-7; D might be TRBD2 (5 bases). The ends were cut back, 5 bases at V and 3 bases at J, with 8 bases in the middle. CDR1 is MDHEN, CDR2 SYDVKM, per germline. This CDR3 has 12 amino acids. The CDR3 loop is CASSRSGYEQYF. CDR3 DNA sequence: TGTGCCAGCAGTCGGAGCGGCTACGAGCAGTACTTC.

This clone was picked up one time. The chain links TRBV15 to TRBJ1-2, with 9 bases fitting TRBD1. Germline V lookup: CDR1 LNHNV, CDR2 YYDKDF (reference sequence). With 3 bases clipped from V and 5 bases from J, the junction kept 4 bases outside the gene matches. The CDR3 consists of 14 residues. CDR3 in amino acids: CATSRPDRGYGYTF. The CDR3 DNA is TGTGCCACCAGCAGGCCCGACAGGGGGTATGGCTACACCTTC.